This is a list of T cell receptor beta chains from one sample in a study of blood T cell repertoires in COVID-19. Some clones are missing from TCRdb's copy, which holds only in-frame ones; the method was immunoSEQ multiplex PCR. The sample contains roughly 350,000 clones, about 89% of which appear only once. The specimen was peripheral blood. The receptors originated from a woman aged 25 to 39 with COVID-19, enrolled during active disease. Both conserved end residues are part of each CDR3. Each record gives: clone size, V gene, J gene, CDR3 protein. The listing skips clone size in some rows; elsewhere it reads once, few, many or a size class.

>.|TRBV6-5|TRBJ2-5
CASSMTGRETQYF
>.|TRBV14|TRBJ2-3
CASSQVPGRSGASTDTQYF
>.|TRBV6-5|TRBJ2-7
CASRRGLEPYEQYF
>.|TRBV18|TRBJ2-5
CASSFNSNSPQYF
>.|TRBV20-1|TRBJ2-7
CSASNGQGGYEQYF
>.|TRBV29-1|TRBJ1-6
CSVAPQGVNSPLHF
>.|TRBV27|TRBJ2-1
CASSLGTSGRNEQFF
>.|TRBV7-2|TRBJ1-2
CASVPGGSANYGYTF
>once|TRBV12-3/TRBV12-4|TRBJ2-1
CASLLAGDGEQFF
>.|TRBV6-5|TRBJ2-7
CASSLTSGSWEQYF
>.|TRBV4-1|TRBJ2-7
CASSQLPGLDSYEQYF
>.|TRBV4-1|TRBJ1-3
CASSQDPGQFSGNTIYF
>.|TRBV10-3|TRBJ2-1
CAISESGTGSSYNEQFF
>.|TRBV21-1|TRBJ2-3
CASSNSTSGRALQYF
>.|TRBV11-1|TRBJ2-3
CASAYTDTQYF
>.|TRBV5-4|TRBJ2-1
CASSLRETSGYNEQFF
>.|TRBV25-1|TRBJ2-2
CASSEFRTANTGELFF
>.|TRBV2|TRBJ2-3
CASSDPNGSTDTQYF
>.|TRBV9|TRBJ2-7
CASGRGSYEQYF